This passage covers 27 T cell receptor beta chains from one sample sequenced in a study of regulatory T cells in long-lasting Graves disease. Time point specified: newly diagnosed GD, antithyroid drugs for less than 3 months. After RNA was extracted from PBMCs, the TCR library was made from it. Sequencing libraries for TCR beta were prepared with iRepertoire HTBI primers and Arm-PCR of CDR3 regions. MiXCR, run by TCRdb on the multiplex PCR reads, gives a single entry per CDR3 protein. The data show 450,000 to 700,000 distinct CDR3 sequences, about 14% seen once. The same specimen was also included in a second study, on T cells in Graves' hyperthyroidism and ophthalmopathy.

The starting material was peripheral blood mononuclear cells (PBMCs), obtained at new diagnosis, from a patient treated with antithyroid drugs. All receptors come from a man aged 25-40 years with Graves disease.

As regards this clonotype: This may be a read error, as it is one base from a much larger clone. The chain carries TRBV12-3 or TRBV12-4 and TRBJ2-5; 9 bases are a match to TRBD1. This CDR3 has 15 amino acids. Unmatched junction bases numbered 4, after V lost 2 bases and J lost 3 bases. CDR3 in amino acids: CASSLWRQGEETQYF. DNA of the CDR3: TGTGCCAGCAGTTTATGGAGACAGGGGGAAGAGACCCAGTACTTC.

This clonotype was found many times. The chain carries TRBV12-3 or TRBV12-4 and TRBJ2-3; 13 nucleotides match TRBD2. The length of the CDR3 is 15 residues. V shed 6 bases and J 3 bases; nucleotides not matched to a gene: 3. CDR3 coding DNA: TGTGCCAGCAGACGGACTAGCGGGAGTACAGATACGCAGTATTTT. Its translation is CASRRTSGSTDTQYF.

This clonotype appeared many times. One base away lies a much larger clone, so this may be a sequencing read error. CDR3 nucleotides: TGTGCCAGCAGTTTACGGGGGCTCTCCTACAATGAGCAGTTCTTC. Protein: CASSLRGLSYNEQFF. The chain is built from TRBV12-3 or TRBV12-4 and TRBJ2-1; D tentatively fits TRBD1 or TRBD2 (6 bases each). Trimming left V 2 bases short and J 0 bases short, with 8 bases between. The CDR3 has 15 residues.

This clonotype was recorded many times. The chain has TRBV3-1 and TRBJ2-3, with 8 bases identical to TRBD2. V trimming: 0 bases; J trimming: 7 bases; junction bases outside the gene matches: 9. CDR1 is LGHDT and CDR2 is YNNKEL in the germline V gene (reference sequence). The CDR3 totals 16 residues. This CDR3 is CASSQDREGQGYTQYF. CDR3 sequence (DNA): TGTGCCAGCAGCCAAGATCGGGAGGGCCAGGGATATACGCAGTATTTT.

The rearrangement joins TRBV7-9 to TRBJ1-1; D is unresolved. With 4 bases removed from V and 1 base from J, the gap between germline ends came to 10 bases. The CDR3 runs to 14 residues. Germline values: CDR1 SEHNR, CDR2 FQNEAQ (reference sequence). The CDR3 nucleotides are TGTGCCAGCAGCTCTCAGGATTCGAACACTGAAGCTTTCTTT. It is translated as CASSSQDSNTEAFF.

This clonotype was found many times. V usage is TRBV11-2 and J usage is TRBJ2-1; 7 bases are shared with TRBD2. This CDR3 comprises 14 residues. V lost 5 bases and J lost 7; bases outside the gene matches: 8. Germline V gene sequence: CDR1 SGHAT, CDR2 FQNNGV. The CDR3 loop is CASSPAGLTNEQFF. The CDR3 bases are TGTGCCAGCAGCCCAGCGGGACTTACGAATGAGCAGTTCTTC.

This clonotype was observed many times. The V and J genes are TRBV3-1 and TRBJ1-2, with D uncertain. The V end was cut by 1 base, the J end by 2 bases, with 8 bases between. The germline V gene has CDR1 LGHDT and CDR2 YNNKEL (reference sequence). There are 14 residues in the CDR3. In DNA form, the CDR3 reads TGTGCCAGCAGCCAAGTGATACAGAACTATGGCTACACCTTC. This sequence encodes CASSQVIQNYGYTF.

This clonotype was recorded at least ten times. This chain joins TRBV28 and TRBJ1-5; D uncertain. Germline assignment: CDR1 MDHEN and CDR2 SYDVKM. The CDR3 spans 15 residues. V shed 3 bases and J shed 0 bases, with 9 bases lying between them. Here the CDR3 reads CASSFLDNSNQPQHF. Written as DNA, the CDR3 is TGTGCCAGCAGTTTCTTAGATAATAGCAATCAGCCCCAGCATTTT.

This CDR3 is CASSPRTPGYEQYF. CDR3 bases: TGTGCCAGCAGCCCTAGGACACCCGGCTACGAGCAGTACTTC. This sequence joins TRBV5-6 and TRBJ2-7; D might be TRBD1 (5 bases). Trimming pared 4 bases from V and 3 bases from J, leaving 14 bases between. The CDR3 has 14 residues. Germline CDR1 SGHDT, CDR2 YYEEEE.

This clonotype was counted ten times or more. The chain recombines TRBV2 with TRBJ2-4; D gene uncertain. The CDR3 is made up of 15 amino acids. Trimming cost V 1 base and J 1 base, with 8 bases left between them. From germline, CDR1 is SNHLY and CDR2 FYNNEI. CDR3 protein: CASSEGPLAKNIQYF. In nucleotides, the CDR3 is TGTGCCAGCAGTGAAGGCCCTCTCGCCAAAAACATTCAGTACTTC.

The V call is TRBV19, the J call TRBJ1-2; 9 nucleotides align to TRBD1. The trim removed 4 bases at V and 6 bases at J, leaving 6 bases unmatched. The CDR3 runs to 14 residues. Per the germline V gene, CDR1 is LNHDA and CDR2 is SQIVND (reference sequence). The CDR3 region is CASSRGQGPNGYTF. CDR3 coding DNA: TGTGCCAGTAGTAGGGGACAGGGCCCCAATGGCTACACCTTC.

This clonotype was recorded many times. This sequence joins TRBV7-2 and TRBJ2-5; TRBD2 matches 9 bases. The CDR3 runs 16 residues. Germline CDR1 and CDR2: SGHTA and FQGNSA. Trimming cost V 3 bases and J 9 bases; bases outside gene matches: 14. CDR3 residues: CASSFESVAGVPAQYF. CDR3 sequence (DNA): TGTGCCAGCAGCTTCGAGTCTGTAGCGGGAGTTCCAGCCCAGTACTTC.

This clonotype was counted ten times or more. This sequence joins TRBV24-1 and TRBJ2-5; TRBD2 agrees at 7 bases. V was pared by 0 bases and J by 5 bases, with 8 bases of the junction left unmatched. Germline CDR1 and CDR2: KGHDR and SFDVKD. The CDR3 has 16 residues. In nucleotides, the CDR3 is TGTGCCACCAGTGATTTGCCTAGGGGAGGGTCGGAGACCCAGTACTTC. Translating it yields CATSDLPRGGSETQYF.

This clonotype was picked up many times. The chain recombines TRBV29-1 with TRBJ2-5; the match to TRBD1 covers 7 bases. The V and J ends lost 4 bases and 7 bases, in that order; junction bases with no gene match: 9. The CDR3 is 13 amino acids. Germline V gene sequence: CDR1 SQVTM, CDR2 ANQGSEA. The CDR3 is CSVGDSNLGTQYF. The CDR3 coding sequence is TGCAGCGTTGGGGACAGCAACCTAGGGACCCAGTACTTC.

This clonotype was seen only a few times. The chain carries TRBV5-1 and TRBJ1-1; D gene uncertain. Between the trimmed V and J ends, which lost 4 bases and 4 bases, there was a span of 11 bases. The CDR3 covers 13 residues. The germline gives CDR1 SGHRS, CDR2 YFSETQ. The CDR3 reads CASSLHRSTEAFF. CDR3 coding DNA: TGCGCCAGCAGCCTCCATAGGAGCACTGAAGCTTTCTTT.

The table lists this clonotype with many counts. CDR3 DNA sequence: TGTGCCAGCAGAAACGACGGTACACGCCTTAGCACAGATACGCAGTATTTT. Translated, it gives CASRNDGTRLSTDTQYF. The chain couples TRBV6-1 to TRBJ2-3, with no clear D. The CDR3 has 17 residues. The V gene's germline CDR1 is MNHNS and CDR2 SASEGT. The ends were cut back, 6 bases at V and 0 bases at J, with 19 bases in the middle.

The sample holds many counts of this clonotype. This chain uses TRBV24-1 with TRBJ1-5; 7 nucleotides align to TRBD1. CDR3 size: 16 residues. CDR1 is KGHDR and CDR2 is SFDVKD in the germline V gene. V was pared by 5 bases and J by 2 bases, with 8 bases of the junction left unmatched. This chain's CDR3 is CATSGTRDSRNQPQHF. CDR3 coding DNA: TGTGCCACCAGTGGTACCCGGGACAGCCGCAATCAGCCCCAGCATTTT.

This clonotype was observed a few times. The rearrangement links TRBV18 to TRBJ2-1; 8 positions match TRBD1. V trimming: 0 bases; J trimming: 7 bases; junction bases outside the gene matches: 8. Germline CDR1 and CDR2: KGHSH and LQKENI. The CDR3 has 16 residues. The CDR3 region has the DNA TGTGCCAGCTCACCACCTAACAGGGGGGTTTCAAATGAGCAGTTCTTC. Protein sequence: CASSPPNRGVSNEQFF.

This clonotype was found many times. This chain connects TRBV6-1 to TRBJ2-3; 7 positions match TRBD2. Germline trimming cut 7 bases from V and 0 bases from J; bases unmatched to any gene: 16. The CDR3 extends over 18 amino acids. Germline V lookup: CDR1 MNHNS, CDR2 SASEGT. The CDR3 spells CASTPRSSASGSTDTQYF. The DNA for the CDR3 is TGTGCCAGCACTCCCCGGTCTTCGGCTAGCGGAAGCACAGATACGCAGTATTTT.

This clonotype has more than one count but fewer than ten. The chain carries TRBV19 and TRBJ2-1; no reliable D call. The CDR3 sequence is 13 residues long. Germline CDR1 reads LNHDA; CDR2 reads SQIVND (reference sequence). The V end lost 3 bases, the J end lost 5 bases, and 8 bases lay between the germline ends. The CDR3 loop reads CASSISRNNEQFF. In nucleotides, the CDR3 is TGTGCCAGTAGTATTTCCAGGAACAATGAGCAGTTCTTC.

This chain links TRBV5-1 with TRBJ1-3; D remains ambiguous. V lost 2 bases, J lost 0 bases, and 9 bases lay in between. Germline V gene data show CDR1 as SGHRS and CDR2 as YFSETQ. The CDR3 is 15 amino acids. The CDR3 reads CASSLIGDSGNTIYF. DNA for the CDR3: TGCGCCAGCAGCTTAATAGGAGACTCTGGAAACACCATATATTTT.

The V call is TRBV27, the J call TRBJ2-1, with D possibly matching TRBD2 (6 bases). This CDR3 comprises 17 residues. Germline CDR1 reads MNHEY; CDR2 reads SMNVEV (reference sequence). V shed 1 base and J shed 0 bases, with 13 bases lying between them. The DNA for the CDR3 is TGTGCCAGCAGTTTATTTATAGCGGCCCCCTCCTACAATGAGCAGTTCTTC. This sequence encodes CASSLFIAAPSYNEQFF.

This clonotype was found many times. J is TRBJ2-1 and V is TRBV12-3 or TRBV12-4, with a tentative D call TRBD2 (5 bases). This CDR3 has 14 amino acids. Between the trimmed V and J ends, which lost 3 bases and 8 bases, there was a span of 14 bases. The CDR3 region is CASSFGPGGHEQFF. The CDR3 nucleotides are TGTGCCAGCAGTTTTGGCCCCGGAGGCCATGAGCAGTTCTTC.

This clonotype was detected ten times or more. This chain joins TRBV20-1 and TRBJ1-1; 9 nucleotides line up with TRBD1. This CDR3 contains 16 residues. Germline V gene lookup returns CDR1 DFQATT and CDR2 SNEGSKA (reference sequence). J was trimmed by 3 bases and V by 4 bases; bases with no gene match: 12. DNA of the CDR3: TGCAGTGCTATCCCCATCGGGACAGGGATCCACACTGAAGCTTTCTTT. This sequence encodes CSAIPIGTGIHTEAFF.

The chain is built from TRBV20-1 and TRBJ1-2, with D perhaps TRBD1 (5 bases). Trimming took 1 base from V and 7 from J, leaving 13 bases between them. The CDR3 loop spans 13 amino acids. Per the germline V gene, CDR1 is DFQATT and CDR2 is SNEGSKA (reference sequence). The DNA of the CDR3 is TGCAGTGCTAGAGTTACAGGTTTCCGTGGCTACACCTTC. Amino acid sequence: CSARVTGFRGYTF.

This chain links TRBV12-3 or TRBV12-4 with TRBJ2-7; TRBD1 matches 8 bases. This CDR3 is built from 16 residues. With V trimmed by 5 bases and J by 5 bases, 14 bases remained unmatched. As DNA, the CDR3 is TGTGCCAGCAGTACGAGACAGGGGACCGGGGCCAACGAGCAGTACTTC. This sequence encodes CASSTRQGTGANEQYF.

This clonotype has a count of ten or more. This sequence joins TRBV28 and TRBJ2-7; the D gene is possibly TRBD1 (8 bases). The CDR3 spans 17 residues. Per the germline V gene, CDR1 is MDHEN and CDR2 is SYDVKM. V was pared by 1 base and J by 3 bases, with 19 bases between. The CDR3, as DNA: TGTGCCAGCAGTTTATTTGACAGGGGCGGGAGCAGCTACGAGCAGTACTTC. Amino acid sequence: CASSLFDRGGSSYEQYF.